The T cell receptor beta chain under discussion was sequenced for a study of cytomegalovirus exposure and HLA in healthy donors. PCR amplification relied on 60 Vbeta primers (plus 13 Jbeta primers). The repertoire was sequenced with immunoSEQ multiplex PCR; TCRdb's copy has only in-frame clones and lacks some. The table shows roughly 170,000 clones, with about 80% occurring only once. Though nominally healthy at sampling, donors likely had unrecorded immune exposures. V lost 0 bases to trimming and J lost 1 base, with 15 bases between them. CDR1 and CDR2 (germline): SGHAT, FQNNGV. The CDR3 spans 17 residues. Findings and limits, study-wide: Many donors carried some public TCRs, although rarity characterized most TCR sequences. With later analysis, a missense DCLRE1C variant became linked to TCR beta V- and J-gene trimming.

Details on this clone: Its specificity is unknown.

The material sequenced was PBMCs. This chain links TRBV11-2 with TRBJ1-1; D is possibly TRBD1 (5 bases). The TCR comes from a young man in good health and CMV-seropositive. The CDR3 region is CASSLDRGGLRNTEAFF. CDR3 nucleotides: TGTGCCAGCAGCTTAGATAGGGGAGGGCTTCGGAACACTGAAGCTTTCTTT.